This passage covers 26 T cell receptor beta chains from one sample sequenced in a study of blood T cells in healthy people across ages. A second PCR of about 6 to 12 cycles used a sample-barcoded 5' primer and a J-beta primer mix. TCRdb reprocessed the 5' RACE reads via MiXCR and lists one record per CDR3 protein. Of about 1.7 million distinct CDR3 sequences in the sample, about 28% are singletons; the top ten hold roughly 8%. The sequenced sample consisted of blood. These receptors came from a woman aged 30 to 39 in good health.

This clonotype turned up a few times. V gene TRBV19 combines with J gene TRBJ1-5; 11 nucleotides match TRBD1. The V and J ends lost 10 bases and 7 bases, in that order; junction bases with no gene match: 9. CDR3 length: 14 amino acids. CDR1 LNHDA and CDR2 SQIVND come from the germline V gene (reference sequence). The CDR3 coding sequence is TGTGCCATTGGGATGGGACAGGGGGGCCAGCCCCAGCATTTT. Protein product: CAIGMGQGGQPQHF.

This chain connects TRBV21-1 to TRBJ1-1. TRBV21-1 corresponds to a pseudogene. The CDR3 is 11 amino acids. Written as DNA, the CDR3 is TGTGCCAGCAGCAAAGACGGGAAGGCTTTCTTT. It translates to CASSKDGKAFF.

This chain joins TRBV18 and TRBJ2-1, with D perhaps TRBD2 (6 bases). V was shortened by 10 bases and J by 4 bases, with 26 bases between the two germline ends. Germline CDR1 KGHSH, CDR2 LQKENI. The CDR3 is 17 residues long. The CDR3 loop reads CATESAGRGEEYNEQFF. CDR3 nucleotide sequence: TGTGCCACCGAAAGCGCGGGCCGCGGGGAAGAGTACAATGAGCAGTTCTTC. The full variable domain, in which reference TRBV18 and TRBJ2-1 provide the parts outside the CDR3, is NAGVMQNPRHLVRRRGQEARLRCSPMKGHSHVYWYRQLPEEGLKFMVYLQKENIIDESGMPKERFSAEFPKEGPSILRIQQVVRGDSAAYFCATESAGRGEEYNEQFFGPGTRLTVL.

The sample holds a few counts of this clonotype. The chain combines TRBV7-9 with TRBJ2-1; TRBD2 matches 10 bases. The ends lost 6 bases at V and 6 bases at J; junction bases unmatched: 11. CDR3 length: 16 amino acids. From germline, CDR1 is SEHNR and CDR2 FQNEAQ (reference sequence). CDR3 sequence reads: CASSDQRGGILNEQFF. The CDR3, as DNA: TGTGCCAGCAGTGATCAGCGGGGGGGCATTCTCAATGAGCAGTTCTTC.

The CDR3 DNA reads TGTGCCAGCAGCTATAAAGCGGGAGGGGAGACCCAGTACTTC. Its translation is CASSYKAGGETQYF. The chain uses TRBV7-6 and TRBJ2-5; 10 bases are a match to TRBD2. The germline gives CDR1 SGHVS, CDR2 FNYEAQ. With V trimmed by 4 bases and J by 5 bases, 4 bases remained unmatched. This CDR3 is built from 14 residues. The full variable domain, completed using reference TRBV7-6 and TRBJ2-5, is GAGVSQSPRYKVTKRGQDVALRCDPISGHVSLYWYRQALGQGPEFLTYFNYEAQQDKSGLPNDRFSAERPEGSISTLTIQRTEQRDSAMYRCASSYKAGGETQYFGPGTRLLVL.

The table lists this clonotype with many counts. The genes are TRBV10-3 and TRBJ2-7, with 7 bases identical to TRBD1. With 0 bases clipped from V and 1 base from J, the junction kept 3 bases outside the gene matches. CDR1 and CDR2 from the germline V gene are ENHRY and SYGVKD. The CDR3 consists of 15 residues. The CDR3 protein is CAISESRDRSYEQYF. DNA for the CDR3: TGTGCCATCAGTGAGTCTAGGGACAGATCCTACGAGCAGTACTTC.

The chain has TRBV7-2 and TRBJ2-7; either TRBD1 or TRBD2 may supply D (5 bases each). V lost 4 bases to trimming and J lost 0 bases, with 19 bases between them. From germline, CDR1 is SGHTA and CDR2 FQGNSA. This CDR3 comprises 17 residues. The CDR3 region is CASSSRWGRRSSYEQYF. The CDR3 coding sequence is TGTGCCAGCAGCTCTAGGTGGGGACGTCGGAGCTCCTACGAGCAGTACTTC.

The rearrangement uses TRBV7-3 and TRBJ2-2, with TRBD1 matching over 10 bases. This CDR3 comprises 15 residues. Trimming at V came to 3 bases and at J to 4 bases, leaving 2 bases not matched to a gene. The germline CDR1 and CDR2 sequences are SGHTA and FQGTGA. This CDR3 reads CASSFDRGPTGELFF. Here the CDR3 DNA reads TGTGCCAGCAGCTTCGACAGGGGGCCCACCGGGGAGCTGTTTTTT.

The rearrangement links TRBV29-1 to TRBJ2-7; 7 bases are a match to TRBD2. The end of the DNA fits TRBJ2-5 better, so the J call may be wrong. CDR3 size: 16 residues. Per germline, CDR1 SQVTM and CDR2 ANQGSEA. The CDR3 reads CSARLGGGSVWETQYF. The CDR3 DNA is TGCAGCGCCCGGCTTGGGGGAGGGTCTGTATGGGAGACCCAGTACTTC.

The rearrangement joins TRBV5-1 to TRBJ2-4, with D perhaps matching TRBD1 (6 bases). Germline CDR1 is SGHRS and CDR2 is YFSETQ. Trimming left V 5 bases short and J 13 bases short, with 22 bases between. The CDR3 runs 14 residues. The CDR3 sequence: CASRGEDSVGEQYF. CDR3 DNA sequence: TGCGCCAGCAGAGGCGAGGACAGCGTTGGGGAGCAGTACTTC.

The V and J genes are TRBV9 and TRBJ2-7, with a weak D call TRBD1 (5 bases). Germline CDR1 SGDLS, CDR2 YYNGEE. This CDR3 region has 12 residues. Trimming left V 3 bases short and J 7 bases short, with 11 bases between. The CDR3 DNA sequence: TGTGCCAGCAGCGGGACGGACAATGAGCAGTACTTC. Amino acids: CASSGTDNEQYF.

This clonotype was picked up many times. This chain joins TRBV6-5 and TRBJ2-7; TRBD2 matches at 10 bases. Losses at the gene ends were 4 bases for V and 7 bases for J; bases not matched to a gene: 16. The CDR3 extends over 17 amino acids. Germline V gene data show CDR1 as MNHEY and CDR2 as SVGAGI. The CDR3: CASSSPSRSGGASEQYF. Here the CDR3 DNA reads TGTGCCAGCAGTTCCCCTAGTCGGAGCGGGGGGGCTTCTGAGCAGTACTTC.

This clonotype is a singleton in its sample. A much larger clone lies one base from this, so it may be a read error. This chain joins TRBV4-3 and TRBJ2-7; TRBD2 is a possible D gene (6 bases). The germline gives CDR1 LGHNA, CDR2 YSLEER. The V end was cut by 1 base, the J end by 0 bases, with 10 bases between. The CDR3 covers 15 residues. The CDR3 DNA is TGCGCCAGCAGCCAAGCTAGCGCGACCTCCTACGAGCAGTACTTC. This translates into CASSQASATSYEQYF.

The chain carries TRBV28 and TRBJ2-7; 12 bases map to TRBD2. The CDR3 covers 17 residues. From germline, CDR1 is MDHEN and CDR2 SYDVKM. Trimming took 5 bases from V and 2 from J; bases not matched to a gene: 10. As DNA, the CDR3 is TGTGCCAGCAGTCTGACTAGCGGGGGAACGGTCCCCTACGAGCAGTACTTC. The encoded protein is CASSLTSGGTVPYEQYF.

CDR3 amino acids: CASSKWGTGYEQYF. The CDR3 DNA sequence: TGTGCCAGCAGCAAATGGGGCACAGGCTACGAGCAGTACTTC. The chain recombines TRBV21-1 with TRBJ2-7; no DNA check was done on the table's D call, TRBD1. TRBV21-1 has pseudogene status. CDR3 length: 14 amino acids.

This clonotype appeared a few times. This chain links TRBV9 with TRBJ2-7; TRBD1 is a possible D gene (5 bases). CDR1 and CDR2 (germline): SGDLS, YYNGEE. This CDR3 region has 13 residues. Trimming cost V 0 bases and J 5 bases, with 9 bases left between them. The DNA of the CDR3 is TGTGCCAGCAGCGTAGAGACAGCCGACGAGCAGTACTTC. It encodes CASSVETADEQYF.

The sample holds a few counts of this clonotype. This chain joins TRBV13 and TRBJ2-1; TRBD2 aligns across 12 bases. The junction had 8 bases not matched to a gene; V was cut back by 5 bases and J by 9 bases. Germline V lookup: CDR1 PRHDT, CDR2 FYEKMQ (reference sequence). This CDR3 is 15 amino acids long. The CDR3 loop is CASSASGRARSEQFF. The CDR3 DNA reads as TGTGCCAGCAGCGCTAGCGGGAGGGCCCGGAGTGAGCAGTTCTTC.

This clonotype was seen many times. The chain employs TRBV15 and TRBJ2-1; D may be TRBD2 (5 bases). The CDR3 length is 16 residues. The germline V gene encodes CDR1 LNHNV and CDR2 YYDKDF (reference sequence). V lost 0 bases and J lost 9, with 18 bases in between. The CDR3 region is CATSREGCEGSGEQFF. The CDR3 DNA follows: TGTGCCACCAGCAGAGAGGGGTGTGAGGGTTCGGGTGAGCAGTTCTTC.

This clonotype was found a few times. The V call is TRBV10-3, the J call TRBJ2-1, with 9 bases fitting TRBD1. This CDR3 spans 17 amino acids. The trim removed 2 bases at V and 7 bases at J, leaving 12 bases unmatched. In germline, CDR1 is ENHRY, CDR2 SYGVKD. CDR3 sequence reads: CAISETPGTGYSNEQFF. In nucleotides, the CDR3 is TGTGCCATCAGTGAGACACCCGGGACAGGGTACTCTAATGAGCAGTTCTTC.

This clonotype has a count of ten or more. The rearrangement links TRBV24-1 to TRBJ2-5; 7 bases line up with TRBD2. Trimming at V came to 5 bases and at J to 4 bases, leaving 3 bases not matched to a gene. The CDR3 length is 13 residues. The germline gives CDR1 KGHDR, CDR2 SFDVKD. CDR3 loop: CATSASGIETQYF. The CDR3 DNA follows: TGTGCCACCAGTGCTAGCGGAATAGAGACCCAGTACTTC.

Many counts were recorded for this clonotype. The chain joins TRBV7-2 to TRBJ2-5, with D hard to call. Between the trimmed V and J ends, which lost 5 bases and 1 base, there was a span of 14 bases. This CDR3 spans 15 amino acids. Germline values: CDR1 SGHTA, CDR2 FQGNSA. CDR3 sequence: CASSLKWGSQETQYF. Here the CDR3 DNA reads TGTGCCAGCAGCCTAAAGTGGGGATCCCAAGAGACCCAGTACTTC.

The V call is TRBV12-5, the J call TRBJ2-1, with D uncertain. Germline CDR1 is LGHNT and CDR2 is FRNRAP. The CDR3 sequence is 11 residues long. Trimming pared 4 bases from V and 8 bases from J, leaving 6 bases between. In DNA form, the CDR3 reads TGTGCTAGTGGTTCCTCAGATGAGCAGTTCTTC. This codes for CASGSSDEQFF.

In the case of this clonotype: The germline gene is not matched at one end of the junction; a read error may be the cause. The gene calls are TRBV20-1 and TRBJ2-3; D might be TRBD2 (5 bases). Germline V gives CDR1 DFQATT, CDR2 SNEGSKA (reference sequence). This CDR3 is built from 13 residues. DNA for the CDR3: TGCAGTGCTTTTAGCGAAACCACAGATATGCAGTATTTT. Its translation: CSAFSETTDMQYF.

The V and J genes are TRBV6-2 or TRBV6-3 and TRBJ1-1; D not resolved. Germline CDR1 MNHEY, CDR2 SVGEGT. V dropped 6 bases and J dropped 8 bases, with 10 bases sitting between them. The CDR3 length is 11 residues. The CDR3 DNA reads as TGTGCCAGCAGAGAGGTTTCCGAAGCTTTCTTT. Translating it yields CASREVSEAFF.

The chain is built from TRBV5-1 and TRBJ1-1; 7 nucleotides align to TRBD1. The CDR3 totals 16 residues. Germline CDR1 reads SGHRS; CDR2 reads YFSETQ. The V gene end was trimmed by 0 bases and the J gene end by 5 bases; junction bases not matched to a gene: 10. CDR3 nucleotide sequence: TGCGCCAGCAGCTTGGGGCGGACAGGAATCGGGACTGAAGCTTTCTTT. Translated, it gives CASSLGRTGIGTEAFF.

The V and J genes are TRBV4-1 and TRBJ1-1, with TRBD1 matching over 7 bases. The CDR3 consists of 15 residues. J was trimmed by 4 bases and V by 2 bases; bases with no gene match: 7. Germline V gene lookup returns CDR1 MGHRA and CDR2 YSYEKL. The CDR3 sequence: CASSQYYRGSTEAFF. The CDR3, as DNA: TGCGCCAGCAGCCAATACTACAGGGGAAGCACTGAAGCTTTCTTT.